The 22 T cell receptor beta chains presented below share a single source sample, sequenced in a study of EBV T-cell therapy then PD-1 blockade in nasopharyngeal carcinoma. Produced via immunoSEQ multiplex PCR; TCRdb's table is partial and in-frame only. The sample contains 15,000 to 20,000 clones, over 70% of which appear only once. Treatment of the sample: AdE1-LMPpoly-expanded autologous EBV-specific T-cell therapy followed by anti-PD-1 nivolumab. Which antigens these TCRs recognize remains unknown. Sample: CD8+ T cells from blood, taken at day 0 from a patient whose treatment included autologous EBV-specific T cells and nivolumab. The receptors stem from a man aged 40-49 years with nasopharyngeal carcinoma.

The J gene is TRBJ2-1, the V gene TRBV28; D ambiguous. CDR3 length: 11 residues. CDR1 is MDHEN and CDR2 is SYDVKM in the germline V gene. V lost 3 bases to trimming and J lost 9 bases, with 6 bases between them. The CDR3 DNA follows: TGTGCCAGCAGTTTTCCGACTGAGCAGTTCTTC. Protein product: CASSFPTEQFF.

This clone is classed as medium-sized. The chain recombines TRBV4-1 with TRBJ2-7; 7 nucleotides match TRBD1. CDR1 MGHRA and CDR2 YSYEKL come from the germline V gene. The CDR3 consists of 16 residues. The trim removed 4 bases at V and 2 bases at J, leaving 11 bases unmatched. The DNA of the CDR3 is TGCGCCAGCAGCCCCTCTTTGACAGGGTTGACCTACGAGCAGTACTTC. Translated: CASSPSLTGLTYEQYF.

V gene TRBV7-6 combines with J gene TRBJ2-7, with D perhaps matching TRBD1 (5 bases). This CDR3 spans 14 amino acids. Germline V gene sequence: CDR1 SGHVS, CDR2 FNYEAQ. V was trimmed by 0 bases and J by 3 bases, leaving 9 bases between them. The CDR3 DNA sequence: TGTGCCAGCAGCTTAGCGTTTCAGGGCTACGAGCAGTACTTC. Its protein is CASSLAFQGYEQYF.

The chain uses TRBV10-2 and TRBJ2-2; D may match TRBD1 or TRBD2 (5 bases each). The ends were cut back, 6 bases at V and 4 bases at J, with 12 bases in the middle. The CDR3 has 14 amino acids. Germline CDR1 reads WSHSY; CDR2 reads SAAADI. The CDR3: CASRGDGPTGELFF. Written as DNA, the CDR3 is TGCGCCAGCAGAGGGGACGGACCCACCGGGGAGCTGTTTTTT.

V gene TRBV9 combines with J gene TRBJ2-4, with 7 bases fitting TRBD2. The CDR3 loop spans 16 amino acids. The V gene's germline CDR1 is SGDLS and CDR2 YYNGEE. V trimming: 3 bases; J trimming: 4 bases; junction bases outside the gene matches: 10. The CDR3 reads CASSEGMGRGKNIQYF. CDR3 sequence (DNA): TGTGCCAGCAGCGAGGGGATGGGGCGGGGGAAAAACATTCAGTACTTC.

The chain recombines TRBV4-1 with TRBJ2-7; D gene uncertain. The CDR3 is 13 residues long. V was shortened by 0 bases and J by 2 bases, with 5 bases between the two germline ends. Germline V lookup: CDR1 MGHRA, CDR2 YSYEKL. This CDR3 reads CASSQDMAYEQYF. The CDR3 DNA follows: TGCGCCAGCAGCCAAGACATGGCCTACGAGCAGTACTTC.

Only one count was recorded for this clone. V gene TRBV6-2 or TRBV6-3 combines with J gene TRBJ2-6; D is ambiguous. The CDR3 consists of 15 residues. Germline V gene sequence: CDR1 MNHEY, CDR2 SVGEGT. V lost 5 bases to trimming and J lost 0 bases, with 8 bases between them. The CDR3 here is CASSISNSGANVLTF. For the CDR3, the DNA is TGTGCCAGCAGTATCAGCAACTCTGGGGCCAACGTCCTGACTTTC.

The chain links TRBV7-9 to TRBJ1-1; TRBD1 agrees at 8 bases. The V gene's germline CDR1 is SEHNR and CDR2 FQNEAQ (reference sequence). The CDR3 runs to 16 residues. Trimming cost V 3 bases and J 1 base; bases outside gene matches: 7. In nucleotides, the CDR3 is TGTGCCAGCAGCTTCCGGGACAGGCGGGGGAACACTGAAGCTTTCTTT. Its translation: CASSFRDRRGNTEAFF.

CDR3 bases: TGTGCCAGCAGTGAACGGGATAATTCACCCCTCCACTTT. Its protein product is CASSERDNSPLHF. The chain combines TRBV6-1 with TRBJ1-6; D unclear. This CDR3 has 13 residues. V lost 2 bases and J 5 bases, leaving 4 bases between the germline ends. Germline V CDR1 and CDR2: MNHNS, SASEGT.

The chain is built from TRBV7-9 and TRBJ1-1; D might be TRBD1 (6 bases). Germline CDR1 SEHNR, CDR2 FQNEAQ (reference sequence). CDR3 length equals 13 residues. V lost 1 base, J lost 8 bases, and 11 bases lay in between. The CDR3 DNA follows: TGTGCCAGCAGCTTAGGGGCCGGGACAGAAGCTTTCTTT. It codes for CASSLGAGTEAFF.

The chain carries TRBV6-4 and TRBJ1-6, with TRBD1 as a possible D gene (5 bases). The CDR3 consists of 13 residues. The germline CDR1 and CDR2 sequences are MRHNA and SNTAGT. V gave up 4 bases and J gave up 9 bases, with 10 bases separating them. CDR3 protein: CASSGGEGSPLHF. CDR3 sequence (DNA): TGTGCCAGCAGTGGGGGGGAAGGTTCACCCCTCCACTTT.

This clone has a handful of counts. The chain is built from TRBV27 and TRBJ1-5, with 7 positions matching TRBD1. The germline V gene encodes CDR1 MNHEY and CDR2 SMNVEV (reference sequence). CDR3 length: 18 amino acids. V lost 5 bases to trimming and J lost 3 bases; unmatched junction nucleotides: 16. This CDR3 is CASSDTGQTGPYNQPQHF. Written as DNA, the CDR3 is TGTGCCAGCAGTGATACGGGACAGACCGGCCCGTACAATCAGCCCCAGCATTTT.

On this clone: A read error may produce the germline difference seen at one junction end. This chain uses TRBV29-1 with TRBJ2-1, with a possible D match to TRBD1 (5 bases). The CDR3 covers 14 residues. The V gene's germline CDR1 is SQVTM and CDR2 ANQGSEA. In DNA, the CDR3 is TGCAGCGTTGGACAGCTGAACTCCAACAATGAGCAGTTCTTC. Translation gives CSVGQLNSNNEQFF.

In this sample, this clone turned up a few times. The CDR3 spells CASSRGLAGSDTQYF. CDR3 in DNA: TGTGCCAGCAGCCGCGGACTAGCGGGCTCAGATACGCAGTATTTT. The chain uses TRBV6-2 or TRBV6-3 and TRBJ2-3; 11 bases match TRBD2. Germline trimming cut 6 bases from V and 4 bases from J; bases unmatched to any gene: 6. This CDR3 has 15 residues. The germline V gene encodes CDR1 MNHEY and CDR2 SVGEGT.

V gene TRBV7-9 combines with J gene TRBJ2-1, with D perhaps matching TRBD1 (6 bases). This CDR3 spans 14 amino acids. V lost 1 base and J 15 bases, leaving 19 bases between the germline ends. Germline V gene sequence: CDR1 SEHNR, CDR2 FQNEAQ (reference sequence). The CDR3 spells CASSLEVQGRHRFF. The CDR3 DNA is TGTGCCAGCAGCTTAGAGGTACAGGGAAGACATCGGTTCTTC.

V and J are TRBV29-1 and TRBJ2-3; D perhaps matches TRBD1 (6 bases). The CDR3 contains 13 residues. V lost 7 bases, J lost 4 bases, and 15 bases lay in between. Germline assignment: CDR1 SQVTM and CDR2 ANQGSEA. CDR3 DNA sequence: TGCAGCGCCGGACAGCCAAAAGCAGATACGCAGTATTTT. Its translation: CSAGQPKADTQYF.

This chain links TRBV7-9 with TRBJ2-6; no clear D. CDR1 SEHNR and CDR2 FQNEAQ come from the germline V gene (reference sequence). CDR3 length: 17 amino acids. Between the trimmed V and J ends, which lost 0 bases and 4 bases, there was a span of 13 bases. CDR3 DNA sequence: TGTGCCAGCAGCTTAGCGCCTTTGTCATCCGGGGCCAACGTCCTGACTTTC. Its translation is CASSLAPLSSGANVLTF.

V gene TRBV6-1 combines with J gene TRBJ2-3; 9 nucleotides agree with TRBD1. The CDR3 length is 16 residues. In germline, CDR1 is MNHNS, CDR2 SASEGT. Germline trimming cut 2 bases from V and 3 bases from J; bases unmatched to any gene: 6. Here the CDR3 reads CASSEIFGQGTDTQYF. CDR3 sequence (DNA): TGTGCCAGCAGTGAAATATTTGGACAGGGGACAGATACGCAGTATTTT.

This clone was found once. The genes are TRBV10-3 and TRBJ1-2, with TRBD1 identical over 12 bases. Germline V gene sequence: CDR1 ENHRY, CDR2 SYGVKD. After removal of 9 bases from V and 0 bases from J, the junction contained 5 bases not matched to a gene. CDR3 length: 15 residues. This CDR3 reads CAIWGQGASNYGYTF. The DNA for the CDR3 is TGTGCCATATGGGGACAGGGGGCTTCTAACTATGGCTACACCTTC.

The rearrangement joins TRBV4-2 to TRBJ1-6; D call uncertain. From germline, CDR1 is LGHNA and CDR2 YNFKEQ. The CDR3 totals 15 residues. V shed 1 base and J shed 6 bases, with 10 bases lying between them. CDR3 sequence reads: CASSQGTASNSPLHF. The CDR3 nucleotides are TGTGCCAGCAGCCAAGGGACTGCGTCTAATTCACCCCTCCACTTT.

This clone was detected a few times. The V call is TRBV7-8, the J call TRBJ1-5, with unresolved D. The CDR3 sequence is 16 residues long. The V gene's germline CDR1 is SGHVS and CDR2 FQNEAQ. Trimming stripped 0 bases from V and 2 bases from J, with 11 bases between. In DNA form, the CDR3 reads TGTGCCAGCAGCTTAGCGTCCTCCTACGGCAATCAGCCCCAGCATTTT. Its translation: CASSLASSYGNQPQHF.

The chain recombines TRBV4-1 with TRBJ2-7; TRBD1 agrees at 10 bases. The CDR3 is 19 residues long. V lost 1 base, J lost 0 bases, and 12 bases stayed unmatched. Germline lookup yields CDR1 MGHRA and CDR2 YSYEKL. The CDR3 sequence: CASSQGPGQGTTFSYEQYF. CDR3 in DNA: TGCGCCAGCAGCCAAGGTCCGGGACAGGGGACGACCTTCTCCTACGAGCAGTACTTC.